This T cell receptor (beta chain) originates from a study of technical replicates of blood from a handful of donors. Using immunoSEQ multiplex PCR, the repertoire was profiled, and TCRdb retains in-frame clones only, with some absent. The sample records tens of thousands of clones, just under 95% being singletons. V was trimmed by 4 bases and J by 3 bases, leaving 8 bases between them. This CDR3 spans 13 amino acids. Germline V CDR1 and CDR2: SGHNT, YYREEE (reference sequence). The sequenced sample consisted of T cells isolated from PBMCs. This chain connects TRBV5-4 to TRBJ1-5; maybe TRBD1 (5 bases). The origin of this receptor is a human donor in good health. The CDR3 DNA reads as TGTGCCAGCAGCCAGGGCAACAATCAGCCCCAGCATTTT. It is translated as CASSQGNNQPQHF.